The clone carrying this TCR beta chain was detected once. Its antigen is still unknown. The sample is drawn from a study of siplizumab effects on memory and regulatory T cells. Produced via immunoSEQ multiplex PCR; TCRdb's table is partial and in-frame only. The sample contains 100,000 or so clones, around 90% of which appear only once. CDR3 length equals 15 residues. With V trimmed by 7 bases and J by 4 bases, 2 bases remained unmatched. Germline V lookup: CDR1 ENHRY, CDR2 SYGVKD. General study findings and limits: Proliferating Tregs in siplizumab cultures were never verified as suppressive. Alloreactive sequences tracing back to unstimulated CD4+ memory cells were significantly reduced by siplizumab. Naive T cells looked more diverse than memory cells, and they looked like major contributors to the alloresponse. Neither a naive nor a memory phenotype was assignable to roughly 80-95% of proliferating CD4+ or CD8+ clones.

The J gene is TRBJ2-1, the V gene TRBV10-3; 15 bases are shared with TRBD2. Material for sequencing was non-Treg CD4+ T cells sorted from blood. This receptor was taken from a human donor in good health. CDR3 amino acids: CAITGLAGGYNEQFF. The CDR3 nucleotides read TGTGCCATCACGGGACTAGCGGGAGGATACAATGAGCAGTTCTTC.